This entry lists 17 T cell receptor delta chains sequenced from one sample in a study of Vδ1+ human thymocytes. Study results and caveats: Highly polyclonal TRG and TRD repertoires with Gaussian CDR3 length distributions appeared in thymus.

Extracted RNA was reverse transcribed into cDNA. The CDR3 regions were amplified by multiplex PCR from V-gene primers to a constant-region primer. TCRdb fed the multiplex PCR reads into CATT to redo clone calling. This table holds about 75,000 delta-chain clones, more than 30% found once. These receptors' targets are unknown. Sample: Vdelta1+ gamma-delta thymocytes from the thymus. The sample's subset: FACS-sorted CD3+ TCRalphabeta- TCRVdelta1+ TCRVdelta2- thymocytes. Receptors were obtained from a boy under two years old who had congenital heart surgery.

The rearrangement joins TRDV1 to TRDJ1, with TRDD3 as a possible D gene (5 bases). The CDR3 loop spans 20 amino acids. The V and J ends lost 2 bases and 2 bases respectively, with 27 bases between them. From germline, CDR1 is TSWWSYY and CDR2 QGS. The CDR3 loop reads CALGESLLPEVGTETDKLIF. In DNA form, the CDR3 reads TGTGCTCTTGGGGAATCGTTGCTACCCGAGGTGGGGACAGAGACCGATAAACTCATCTTT.

The rearrangement links TRDV2 to TRDJ3, with 12 bases fitting TRDD3. The J segment lost 1 base and the V segment lost 1 base, leaving 10 bases of the junction unmatched. CDR3 length: 21 residues. Germline CDR1 reads GEAIGNYY; CDR2 reads EKD. CDR3 sequence: CACDTDWGILRWSWDTRQMFF. The CDR3 DNA follows: TGTGCCTGTGACACGGACTGGGGGATACTTAGATGGTCCTGGGACACCCGACAGATGTTTTTC.

Details on this clone: Other DNA sequences in this sample translate to the same CDR3. This chain joins TRDV1 and TRDJ1; maybe TRDD3 (5 bases). Trimming removed 2 bases at V and 5 bases at J, with 18 bases between. The CDR3 runs 16 residues. The V gene's germline CDR1 is TSWWSYY and CDR2 QGS. DNA for the CDR3: TGTGCTCTTGGGGAATGGTGGGGTAAATCGGGGGATAAACTCATCTTT. Translation: CALGEWWGKSGDKLIF.

This clone was seen a handful of times. The V call is TRDV1, the J call TRDJ1; 9 positions match TRDD3. Germline CDR1 reads TSWWSYY; CDR2 reads QGS. J gave up 0 bases and V 5 bases, and 16 bases lay outside the gene matches. The CDR3 covers 19 residues. This chain's CDR3 is CALGTKVLPGGSYTDKLIF. The CDR3 DNA reads as TGTGCTCTTGGGACGAAAGTCCTCCCTGGGGGATCGTACACCGATAAACTCATCTTT.

The chain has TRDV1 and TRDJ1, with 12 nucleotides matching TRDD3. The CDR3 contains 24 residues. Germline CDR1 reads TSWWSYY; CDR2 reads QGS. Losses at the gene ends were 6 bases for V and 0 bases for J; bases not matched to a gene: 29. CDR3 nucleotide sequence: TGTGCTCTTGGAAGTGCCTTCCTCCCCCGTCCACCACTGGGGGATACTCGCTACACCGATAAACTCATCTTT. It translates to CALGSAFLPRPPLGDTRYTDKLIF.

A few counts support this clone. This chain uses TRDV1 with TRDJ1; 8 bases fit TRDD3. This CDR3 comprises 23 residues. The V gene's germline CDR1 is TSWWSYY and CDR2 QGS. Trimming took 3 bases from V and 7 from J; bases not matched to a gene: 34. CDR3 in amino acids: CALGDRHPSGTGGSIRPLRKLIF. The CDR3, as DNA: TGTGCTCTTGGGGATCGCCACCCCTCCGGGACTGGGGGTTCCATCCGTCCCCTTCGTAAACTCATCTTT.

The V call is TRDV2, the J call TRDJ1; 11 bases are shared with TRDD3. The CDR3 has 22 amino acids. Germline V gene sequence: CDR1 GEAIGNYY, CDR2 EKD. The V gene end was trimmed by 9 bases and the J gene end by 3 bases; junction bases not matched to a gene: 32. CDR3 DNA sequence: TGTGCCACGGGGTTTCTTCGCCTCACCGTCCTGGGGGATACCTTGTTGGCCGATAAACTCATCTTT. It codes for CATGFLRLTVLGDTLLADKLIF.

Worth noting for this clone: This same CDR3 is encoded by further DNA sequences in the sample. The chain recombines TRDV1 with TRDJ1; 12 bases line up with TRDD3. J lost 2 bases, V lost 7 bases, and 20 bases had no gene match. CDR1 and CDR2 from the germline V gene are TSWWSYY and QGS. This CDR3 spans 20 amino acids. CDR3 amino acids: CALAQIAYWGIQGGTDKLIF. The CDR3, as DNA: TGTGCTCTTGCCCAGATAGCGTACTGGGGGATACAGGGCGGGACCGATAAACTCATCTTT.

The chain uses TRDV1 and TRDJ1; perhaps TRDD2 as D (5 bases). In germline, CDR1 is TSWWSYY, CDR2 QGS. V was cut by 1 base and J by 0 bases, with 30 bases left in between. The CDR3 has 22 amino acids. CDR3 sequence reads: CALGEPTAHPIPEPYHTDKLIF. The CDR3 DNA sequence: TGTGCTCTTGGGGAACCCACTGCCCACCCTATTCCCGAACCCTACCACACCGATAAACTCATCTTT.

J is TRDJ1 and V is TRDV1; TRDD2 matches 9 bases. V was clipped by 5 bases and J by 0 bases; unmatched bases: 16. The CDR3 runs to 19 residues. Germline CDR1 reads TSWWSYY; CDR2 reads QGS. The CDR3 bases are TGTGCTCTTGGGCCTACCCCCGCCTTCCTACCTTTGTACACCGATAAACTCATCTTT. It encodes CALGPTPAFLPLYTDKLIF.

This sequence joins TRDV1 and TRDJ1; 11 bases map to TRDD3. J lost 2 bases, V lost 3 bases, and 14 bases had no gene match. Germline loops: CDR1 TSWWSYY, CDR2 QGS. This CDR3 has 19 residues. CDR3 amino acids: CALGDRPLYWGITTDKLIF. In nucleotides, the CDR3 is TGTGCTCTTGGGGACCGCCCCTTGTACTGGGGGATAACGACCGATAAACTCATCTTT.

The V gene is TRDV1, the J gene TRDJ2, with 10 bases identical to TRDD3. The CDR3 runs 20 residues. V gave up 3 bases and J gave up 6 bases; unmatched junction bases: 19. Germline CDR1 TSWWSYY, CDR2 QGS. CDR3 protein: CALGDTTKGLGDKKSAQLFF. CDR3 bases: TGTGCTCTTGGGGATACTACTAAGGGCCTGGGGGATAAGAAGTCAGCACAACTCTTCTTT.

This clone was seen only a few times. The chain links TRDV1 to TRDJ1, with TRDD3 identical over 12 bases. V shed 4 bases and J 1 base; nucleotides not matched to a gene: 19. The CDR3 is 21 residues long. CDR1 is TSWWSYY, CDR2 QGS, per germline. CDR3 nucleotide sequence: TGTGCTCTTGGGGCCGGTCCTATTGGGGAACTGGGGGATACCTTCACCGATAAACTCATCTTT. It yields the protein CALGAGPIGELGDTFTDKLIF.

V and J are TRDV1 and TRDJ1; a possible D gene is TRDD2 (6 bases). Between the trimmed V and J ends, which lost 3 bases and 7 bases, there was a span of 21 bases. This CDR3 has 16 residues. CDR1 and CDR2 (germline): TSWWSYY, QGS. The CDR3 protein is CALGDLSPTFRTKLIF. The CDR3 coding sequence is TGTGCTCTTGGGGACCTTTCCCCAACCTTCCGTACTAAACTCATCTTT.

V gene TRDV1 combines with J gene TRDJ1; 7 bases map to TRDD3. This CDR3 region has 14 residues. Trimming removed 1 base from V and 7 bases from J; junction bases left unmatched: 6. The V gene's germline CDR1 is TSWWSYY and CDR2 QGS. The CDR3 sequence: CALGERCGGSKLIF. The CDR3 DNA sequence: TGTGCTCTTGGGGAACGGTGCGGGGGATCTAAACTCATCTTT.

This clone came up a few times. The V call is TRDV1, the J call TRDJ1; no clear D. Trimming removed 0 bases from V and 3 bases from J, with 32 bases in between. The CDR3 has 22 amino acids. Germline V gives CDR1 TSWWSYY, CDR2 QGS. In nucleotides, the CDR3 is TGTGCTCTTGGGGAACTCGATAGAGGATCCCACCGACTTGGTTTTCTGGCCGATAAACTCATCTTT. Translation gives CALGELDRGSHRLGFLADKLIF.

A remark on this clone: The germline gene is not matched at one end of the junction; a read error may be the cause. The chain couples TRDV1 to TRDJ1; D uncertain. The CDR3 is made up of 14 amino acids. Germline-derived CDR1 and CDR2 are TSWWSYY and QGS. CDR3 sequence (DNA): TGTGCTCTTGGGGAAAGCAGCGGGTACGATCAACTCATCTTT. Encoded protein: CALGESSGYDQLIF.